This T cell receptor beta chain was obtained from a study of sequential checkpoint blockade in melanoma. Across the study: Maintenance nivolumab came after either treatment sequence. Study conclusions and caveats: Clinical benefit was about 30 times likelier when tumor T-cell fraction and clonality increased.

As regards this clone: Its antigen remains unidentified.

Trimming cost V 7 bases and J 1 base, with 10 bases left between them. The germline V gene has CDR1 SQVTM and CDR2 ANQGSEA. The CDR3 length is 12 residues. Clones were sequenced by immunoSEQ multiplex PCR, and TCRdb holds only the in-frame ones, with some missing. The repertoire includes about 2,300 clones, 20% to 25% of them detected once, and roughly 20% sits in the top ten. Treatment meaning: randomized to nivolumab then ipilimumab (arm A) or the reverse (arm B). No patient had prior DNA-damaging chemotherapy. This clonotype originated in a human donor with melanoma. The specimen was tumor tissue (inferred from file names), collected from a patient given nivolumab and ipilimumab in sequence. The chain couples TRBV29-1 to TRBJ1-2; D remains unclear. The DNA of the CDR3 is TGCAGCGGCCTCACTAGTAACTATGGCTACACCTTC. Protein sequence: CSGLTSNYGYTF.